This T cell receptor (beta chain) was captured by sequencing in a study of T cells after yellow fever vaccination. 5'RACE template switching added a universal primer site and UMIs to TCR cDNA. TCRdb reanalysed the 5' RACE reads using MiXCR and keeps one entry per CDR3 protein. The sample has about 340,000 distinct CDR3 sequences; 12% are singletons. As regards this clonotype: Its specificity is unknown.

The study's findings and limits: Peaking faster, on day 5 versus 15, the secondary response was nonetheless weaker.

This TCR was sampled from a man in his late teens or twenties who received the YFV17D yellow fever vaccine. The sample consisted of CD4+ T cells sorted from PBMCs, taken 15 days after the yellow fever booster vaccination.

The CDR3, as DNA: TGCGCCAGCAGCTTGGGGAGAGGGCAGAGTAGTTCACCCCTCCACTTT. Protein: CASSLGRGQSSSPLHF. The chain carries TRBV5-1 and TRBJ1-6; D call uncertain. The CDR3 extends over 16 amino acids. Deletions cut 0 bases from V and 9 bases from J, with 16 bases between. CDR1 SGHRS and CDR2 YFSETQ come from the germline V gene.